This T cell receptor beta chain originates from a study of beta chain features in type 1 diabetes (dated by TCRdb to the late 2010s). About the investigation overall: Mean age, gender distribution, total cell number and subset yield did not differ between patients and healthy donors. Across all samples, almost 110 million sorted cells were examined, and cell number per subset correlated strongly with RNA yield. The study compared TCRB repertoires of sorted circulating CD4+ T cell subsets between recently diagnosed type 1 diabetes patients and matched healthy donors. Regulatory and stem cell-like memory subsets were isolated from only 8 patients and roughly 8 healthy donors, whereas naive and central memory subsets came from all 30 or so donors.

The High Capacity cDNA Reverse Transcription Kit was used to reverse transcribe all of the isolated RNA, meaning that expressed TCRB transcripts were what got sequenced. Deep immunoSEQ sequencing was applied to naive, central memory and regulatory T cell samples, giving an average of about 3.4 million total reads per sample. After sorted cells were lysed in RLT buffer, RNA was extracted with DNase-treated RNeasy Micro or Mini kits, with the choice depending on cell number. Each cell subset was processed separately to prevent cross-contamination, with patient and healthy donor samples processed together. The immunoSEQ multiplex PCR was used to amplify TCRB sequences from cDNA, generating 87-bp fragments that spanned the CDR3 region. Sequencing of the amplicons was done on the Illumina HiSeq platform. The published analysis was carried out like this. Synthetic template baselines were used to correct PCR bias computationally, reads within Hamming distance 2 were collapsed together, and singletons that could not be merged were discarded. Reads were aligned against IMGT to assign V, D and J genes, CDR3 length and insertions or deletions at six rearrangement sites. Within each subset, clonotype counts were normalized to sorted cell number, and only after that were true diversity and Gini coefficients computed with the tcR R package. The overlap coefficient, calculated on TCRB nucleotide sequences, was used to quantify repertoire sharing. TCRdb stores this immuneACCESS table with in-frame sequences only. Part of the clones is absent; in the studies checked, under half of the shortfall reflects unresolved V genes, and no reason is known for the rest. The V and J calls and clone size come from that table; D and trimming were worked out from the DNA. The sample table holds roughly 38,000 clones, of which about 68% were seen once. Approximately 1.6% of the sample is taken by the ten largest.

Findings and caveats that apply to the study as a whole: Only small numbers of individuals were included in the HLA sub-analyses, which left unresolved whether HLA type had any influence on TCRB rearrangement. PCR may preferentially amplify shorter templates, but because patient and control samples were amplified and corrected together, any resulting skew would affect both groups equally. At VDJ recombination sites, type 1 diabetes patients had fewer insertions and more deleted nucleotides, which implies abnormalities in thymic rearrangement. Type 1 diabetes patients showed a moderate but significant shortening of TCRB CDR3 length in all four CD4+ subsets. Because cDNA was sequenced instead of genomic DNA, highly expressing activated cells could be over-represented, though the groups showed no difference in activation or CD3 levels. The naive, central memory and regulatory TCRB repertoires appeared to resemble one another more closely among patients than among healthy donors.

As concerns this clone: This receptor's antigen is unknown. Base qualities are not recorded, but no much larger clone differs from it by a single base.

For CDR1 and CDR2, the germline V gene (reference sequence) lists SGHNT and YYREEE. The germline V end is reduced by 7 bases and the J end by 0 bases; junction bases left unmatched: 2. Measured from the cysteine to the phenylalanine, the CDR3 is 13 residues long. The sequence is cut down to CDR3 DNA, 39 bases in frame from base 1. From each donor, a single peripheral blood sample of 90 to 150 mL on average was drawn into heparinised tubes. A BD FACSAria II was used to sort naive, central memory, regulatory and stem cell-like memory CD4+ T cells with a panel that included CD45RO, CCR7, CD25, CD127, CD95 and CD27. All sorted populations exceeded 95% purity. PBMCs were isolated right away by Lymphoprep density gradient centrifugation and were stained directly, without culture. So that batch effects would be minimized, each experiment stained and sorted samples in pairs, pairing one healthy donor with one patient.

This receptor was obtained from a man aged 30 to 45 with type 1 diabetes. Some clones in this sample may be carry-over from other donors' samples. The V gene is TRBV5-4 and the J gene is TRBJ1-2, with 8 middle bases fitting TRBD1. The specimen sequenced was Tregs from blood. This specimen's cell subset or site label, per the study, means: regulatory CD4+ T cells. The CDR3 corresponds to CASGDRTNYGYTF. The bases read TGTGCCAGCGGGGACAGGACTAACTATGGCTACACCTTC.